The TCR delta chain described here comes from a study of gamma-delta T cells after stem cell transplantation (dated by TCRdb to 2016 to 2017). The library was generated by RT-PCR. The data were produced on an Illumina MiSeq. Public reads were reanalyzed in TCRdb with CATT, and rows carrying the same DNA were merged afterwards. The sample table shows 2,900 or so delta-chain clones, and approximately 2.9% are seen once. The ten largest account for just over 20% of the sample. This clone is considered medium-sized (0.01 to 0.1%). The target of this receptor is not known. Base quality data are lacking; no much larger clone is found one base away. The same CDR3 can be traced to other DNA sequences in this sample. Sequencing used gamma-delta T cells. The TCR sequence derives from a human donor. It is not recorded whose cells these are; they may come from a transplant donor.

The DNA sequence is TGTGCCTGTGACGCGGCTGGGGGCTCGTTGTACACCGATAAACTCATCTTT. Translated, it gives CACDAAGGSLYTDKLIF. The V gene is TRDV2 and the J gene is TRDJ1; 7 central nucleotides agree with TRDD3. The CDR3 goes from the cysteine to the phenylalanine over 17 residues. Kept here is only the CDR3 DNA, which spans 51 bases and is read in frame from base 1. After removal of 3 bases from V and 0 bases from J, the junction retains 12 bases not matched to a gene. The CDR1 and CDR2 encoded by the germline V gene are GEAIGNYY and EKD.